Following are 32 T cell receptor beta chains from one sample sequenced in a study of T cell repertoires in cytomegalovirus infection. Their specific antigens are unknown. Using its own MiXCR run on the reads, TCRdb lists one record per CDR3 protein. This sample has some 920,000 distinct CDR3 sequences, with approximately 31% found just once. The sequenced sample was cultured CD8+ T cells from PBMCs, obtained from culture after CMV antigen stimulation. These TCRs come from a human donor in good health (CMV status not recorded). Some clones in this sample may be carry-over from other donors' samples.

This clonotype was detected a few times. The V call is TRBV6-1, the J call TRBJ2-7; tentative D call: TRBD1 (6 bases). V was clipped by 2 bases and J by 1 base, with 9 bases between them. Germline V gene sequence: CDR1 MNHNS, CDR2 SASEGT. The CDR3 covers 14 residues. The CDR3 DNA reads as TGTGCCAGCAGTGAATGGGACATATCCTACGAGCAGTACTTC. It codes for CASSEWDISYEQYF.

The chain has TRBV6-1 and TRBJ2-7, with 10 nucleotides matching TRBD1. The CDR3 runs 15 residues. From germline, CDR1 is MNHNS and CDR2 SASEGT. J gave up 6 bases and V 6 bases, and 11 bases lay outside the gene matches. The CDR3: CASRLDRGLNREQYV. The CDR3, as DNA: TGTGCCAGCAGACTAGACAGGGGGCTAAATCGCGAGCAGTACGTC.

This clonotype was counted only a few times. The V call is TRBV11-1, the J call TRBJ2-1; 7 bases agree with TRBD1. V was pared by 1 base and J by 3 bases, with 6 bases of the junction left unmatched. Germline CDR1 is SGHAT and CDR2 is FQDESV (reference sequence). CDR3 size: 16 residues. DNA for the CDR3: TGTGCCAGCAGCTTAGAAGCACAGGGGTACTACAATGAGCAGTTCTTC. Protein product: CASSLEAQGYYNEQFF.

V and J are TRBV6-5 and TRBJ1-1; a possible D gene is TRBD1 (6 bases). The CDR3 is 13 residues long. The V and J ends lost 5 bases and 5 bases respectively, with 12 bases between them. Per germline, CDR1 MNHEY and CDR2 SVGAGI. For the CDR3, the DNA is TGTGCCAGCAGTACAGGGTCTTCGACTGAAGCTTTCTTT. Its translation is CASSTGSSTEAFF.

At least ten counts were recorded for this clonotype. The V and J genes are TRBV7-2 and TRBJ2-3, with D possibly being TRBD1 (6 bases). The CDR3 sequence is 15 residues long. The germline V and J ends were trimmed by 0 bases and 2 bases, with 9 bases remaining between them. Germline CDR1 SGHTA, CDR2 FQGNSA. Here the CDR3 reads CASSLAGGTTDTQYF. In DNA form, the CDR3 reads TGTGCCAGCAGCTTAGCAGGGGGAACCACAGATACGCAGTATTTT. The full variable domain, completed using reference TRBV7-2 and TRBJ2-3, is GAGVSQSPSNKVTEKGKDVELRCDPISGHTALYWYRQSLGQGLEFLIYFQGNSAPDKSGLPSDRFSAERTGGSVSTLTIQRTQQEDSAVYLCASSLAGGTTDTQYFGPGTRLTVL.

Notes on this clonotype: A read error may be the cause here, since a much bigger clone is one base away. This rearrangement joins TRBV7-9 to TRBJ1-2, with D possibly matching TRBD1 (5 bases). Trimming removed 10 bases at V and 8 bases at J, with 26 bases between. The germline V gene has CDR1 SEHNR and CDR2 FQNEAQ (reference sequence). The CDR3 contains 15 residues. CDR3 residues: CANTPHWGRGDGYTF. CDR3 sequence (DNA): TGTGCCAACACTCCCCACTGGGGACGTGGGGACGGCTACACCTTC.

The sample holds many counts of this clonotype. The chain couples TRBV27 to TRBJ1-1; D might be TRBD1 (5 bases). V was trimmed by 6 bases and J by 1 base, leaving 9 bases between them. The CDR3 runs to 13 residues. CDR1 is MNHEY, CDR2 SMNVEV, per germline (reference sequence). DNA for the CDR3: TGTGCCAGCAGCTTGGGGGGGAACACTGAAGCTTTCTTT. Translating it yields CASSLGGNTEAFF.

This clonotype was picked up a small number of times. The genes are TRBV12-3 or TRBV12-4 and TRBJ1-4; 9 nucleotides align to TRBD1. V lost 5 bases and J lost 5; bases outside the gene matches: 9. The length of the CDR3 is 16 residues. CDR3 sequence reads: CASSPDTGTGNEKLFF. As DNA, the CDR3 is TGTGCCAGCAGTCCCGACACCGGGACAGGGAATGAAAAACTGTTTTTT.

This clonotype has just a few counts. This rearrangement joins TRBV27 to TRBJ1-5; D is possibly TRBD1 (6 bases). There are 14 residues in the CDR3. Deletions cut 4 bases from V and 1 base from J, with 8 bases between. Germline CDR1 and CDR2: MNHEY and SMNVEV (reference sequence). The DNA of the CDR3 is TGTGCCAGCAGTTGGGGGGCCAGCAATCAGCCCCAGCATTTT. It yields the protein CASSWGASNQPQHF.

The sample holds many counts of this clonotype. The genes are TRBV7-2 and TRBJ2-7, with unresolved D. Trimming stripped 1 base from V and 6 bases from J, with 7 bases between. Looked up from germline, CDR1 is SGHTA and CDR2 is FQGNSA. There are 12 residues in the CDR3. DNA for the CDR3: TGTGCCAGCAGCTTAGTGGCAGGCGAGCAGTACTTC. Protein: CASSLVAGEQYF.

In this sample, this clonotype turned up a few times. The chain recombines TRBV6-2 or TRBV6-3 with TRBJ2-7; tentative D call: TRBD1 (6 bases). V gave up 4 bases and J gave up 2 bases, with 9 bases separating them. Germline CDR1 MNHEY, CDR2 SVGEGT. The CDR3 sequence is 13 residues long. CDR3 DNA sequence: TGTGCCAGCAGTTGGACAGAGGCCTACGAGCAGTACGTC. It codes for CASSWTEAYEQYV.

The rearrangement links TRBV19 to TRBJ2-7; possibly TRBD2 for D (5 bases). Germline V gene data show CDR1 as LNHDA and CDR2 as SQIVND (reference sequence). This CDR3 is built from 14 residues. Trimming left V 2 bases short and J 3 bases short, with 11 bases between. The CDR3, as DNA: TGTGCCAGTAGTATACTTCCCGGGAACTACGAGCAGTACTTC. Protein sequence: CASSILPGNYEQYF.

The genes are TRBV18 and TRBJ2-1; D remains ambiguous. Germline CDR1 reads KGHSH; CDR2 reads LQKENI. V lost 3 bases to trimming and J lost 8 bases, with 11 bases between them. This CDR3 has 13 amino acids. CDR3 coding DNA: TGTGCCAGCTCACCCCTACGCTTGGATGAGCAGTTCTTC. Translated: CASSPLRLDEQFF.

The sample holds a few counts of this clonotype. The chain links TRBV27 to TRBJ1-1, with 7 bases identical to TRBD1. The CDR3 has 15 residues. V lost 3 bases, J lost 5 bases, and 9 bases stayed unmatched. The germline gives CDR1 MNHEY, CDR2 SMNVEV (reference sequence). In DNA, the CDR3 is TGTGCCAGCAGTTTCATCTCGACAGGGCGGACTGAAGCTTTCTTT. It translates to CASSFISTGRTEAFF.

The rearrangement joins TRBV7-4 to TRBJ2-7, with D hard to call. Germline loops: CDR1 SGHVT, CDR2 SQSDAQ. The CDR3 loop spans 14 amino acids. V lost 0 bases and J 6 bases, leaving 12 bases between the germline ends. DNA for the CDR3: TGTGCCAGCAGCTTAGCGTACGGCCACGCCGAGCAGTACTTC. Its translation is CASSLAYGHAEQYF.

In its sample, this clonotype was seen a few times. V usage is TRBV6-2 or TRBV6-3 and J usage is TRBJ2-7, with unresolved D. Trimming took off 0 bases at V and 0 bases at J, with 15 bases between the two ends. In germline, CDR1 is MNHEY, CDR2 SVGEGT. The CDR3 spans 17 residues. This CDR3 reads CASSYSISGRTSYEQYF. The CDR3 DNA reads TGTGCCAGCAGTTACTCGATTTCGGGCAGGACCTCCTACGAGCAGTACTTC.

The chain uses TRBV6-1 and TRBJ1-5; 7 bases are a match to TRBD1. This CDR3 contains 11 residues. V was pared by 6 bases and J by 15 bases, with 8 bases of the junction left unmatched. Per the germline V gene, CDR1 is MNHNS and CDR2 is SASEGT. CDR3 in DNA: TGTGCCAGCAGGACCGGGACAGCCAGGCATTTT. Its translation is CASRTGTARHF.

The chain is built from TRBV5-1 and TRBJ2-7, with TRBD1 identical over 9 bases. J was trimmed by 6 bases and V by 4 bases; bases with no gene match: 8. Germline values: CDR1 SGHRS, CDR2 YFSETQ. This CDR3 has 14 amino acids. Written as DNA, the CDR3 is TGCGCCAGCAGCCACCTCGTGACAGGGGGCGAGCAGTACTTC. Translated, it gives CASSHLVTGGEQYF.

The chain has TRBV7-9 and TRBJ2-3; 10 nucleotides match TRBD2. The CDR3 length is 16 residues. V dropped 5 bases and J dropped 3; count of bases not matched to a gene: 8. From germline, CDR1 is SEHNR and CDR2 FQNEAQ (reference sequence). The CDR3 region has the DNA TGTGCCAGCAGCAATCTAGCGGGGGTGCAGACAGATACGCAGTATTTT. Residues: CASSNLAGVQTDTQYF.

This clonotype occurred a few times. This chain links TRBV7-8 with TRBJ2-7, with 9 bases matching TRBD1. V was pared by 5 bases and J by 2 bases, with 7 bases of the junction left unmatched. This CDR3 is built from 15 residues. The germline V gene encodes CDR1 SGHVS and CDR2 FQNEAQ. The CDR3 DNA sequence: TGTGCCAGCAGCACGGGACAGGGTACAACCTACGAGCAGTACTTC. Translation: CASSTGQGTTYEQYF.

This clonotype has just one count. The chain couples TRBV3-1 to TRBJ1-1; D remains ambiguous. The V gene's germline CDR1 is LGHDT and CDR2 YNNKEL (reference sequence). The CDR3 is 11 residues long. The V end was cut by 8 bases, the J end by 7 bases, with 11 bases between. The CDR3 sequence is CASHPEGEAFF. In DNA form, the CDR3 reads TGTGCCAGCCATCCTGAGGGTGAAGCTTTCTTT.

CDR3 nucleotides: TGCAGTGCCGTTGACAGGGAGGCCTCCTACAATGAGCAGTTCTTC. Its translation is CSAVDREASYNEQFF. The rearrangement uses TRBV20-1 and TRBJ2-1; tentatively, D is TRBD1 (7 bases). Germline CDR1 and CDR2: DFQATT and SNEGSKA (reference sequence). Trimming shortened V by 6 bases and J by 0 bases, and 15 bases separated the two germline ends. This CDR3 region has 15 residues.

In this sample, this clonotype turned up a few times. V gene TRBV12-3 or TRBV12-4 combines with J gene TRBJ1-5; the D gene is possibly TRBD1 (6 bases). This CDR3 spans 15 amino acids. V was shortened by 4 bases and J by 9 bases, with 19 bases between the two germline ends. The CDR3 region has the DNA TGTGCCAGCAGTTCCCGACATCAGGGGACGTGGCCCCAGCATTTT. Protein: CASSSRHQGTWPQHF.

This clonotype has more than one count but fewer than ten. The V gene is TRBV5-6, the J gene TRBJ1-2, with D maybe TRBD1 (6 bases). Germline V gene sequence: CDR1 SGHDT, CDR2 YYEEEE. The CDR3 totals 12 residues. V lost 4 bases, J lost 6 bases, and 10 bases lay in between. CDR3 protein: CASSRDRNGYTF. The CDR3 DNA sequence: TGTGCCAGCAGCCGCGACAGGAATGGCTACACCTTC.

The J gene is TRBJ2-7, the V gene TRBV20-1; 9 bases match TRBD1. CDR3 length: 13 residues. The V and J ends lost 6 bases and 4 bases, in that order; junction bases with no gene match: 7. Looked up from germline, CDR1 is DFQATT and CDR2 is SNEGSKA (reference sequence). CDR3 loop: CSALTGGAYEQYF. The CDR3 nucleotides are TGCAGTGCCCTAACAGGGGGCGCATACGAGCAGTACTTC.

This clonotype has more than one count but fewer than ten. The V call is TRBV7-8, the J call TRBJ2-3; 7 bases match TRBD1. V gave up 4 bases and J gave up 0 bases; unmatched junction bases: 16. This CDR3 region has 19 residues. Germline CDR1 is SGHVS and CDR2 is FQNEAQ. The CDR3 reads CASSSYFRDRITSTDTQYF. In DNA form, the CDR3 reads TGTGCCAGCAGCTCTTACTTCCGGGACAGAATTACTAGCACAGATACGCAGTATTTT.

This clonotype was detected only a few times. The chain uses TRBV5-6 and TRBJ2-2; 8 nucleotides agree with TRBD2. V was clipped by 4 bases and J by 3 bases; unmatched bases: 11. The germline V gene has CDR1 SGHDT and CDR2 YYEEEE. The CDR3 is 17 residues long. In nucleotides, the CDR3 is TGTGCCAGCAGCGATTACAGGGAAGCGGGGGACACCGGGGAGCTGTTTTTT. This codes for CASSDYREAGDTGELFF.

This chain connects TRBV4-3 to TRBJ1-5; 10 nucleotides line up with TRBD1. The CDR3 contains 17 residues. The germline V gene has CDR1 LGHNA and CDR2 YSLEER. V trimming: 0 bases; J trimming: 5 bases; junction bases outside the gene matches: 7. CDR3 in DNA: TGCGCCAGCAGCCAAGATCGGGGACAGGGGCTGGATCAGCCCCAGCATTTT. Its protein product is CASSQDRGQGLDQPQHF.

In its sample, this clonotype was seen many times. The CDR3 loop is CASSSRGGNTEAFF. Written as DNA, the CDR3 is TGTGCCAGCAGCTCTCGCGGGGGGAACACTGAAGCTTTCTTT. The V and J genes are TRBV9 and TRBJ1-1; D may be TRBD1 (5 bases). The V end was cut by 4 bases, the J end by 1 base, with 11 bases between. From germline, CDR1 is SGDLS and CDR2 YYNGEE. There are 14 residues in the CDR3. Full variable domain (missing parts from reference TRBV9 and TRBJ1-1): DSGVTQTPKHLITATGQRVTLRCSPRSGDLSVYWYQQSLDQGLQFLIQYYNGEERAKGNILERFSAQQFPDLHSELNLSSLELGDSALYFCASSSRGGNTEAFFGQGTRLTVV.

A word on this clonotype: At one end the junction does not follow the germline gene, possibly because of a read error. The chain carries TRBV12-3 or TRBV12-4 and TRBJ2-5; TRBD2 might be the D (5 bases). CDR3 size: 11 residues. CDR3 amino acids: CASSLRETLYF. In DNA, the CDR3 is TGTGCCAGCAGTTTGAGGGAGACCCTGTACTTC.

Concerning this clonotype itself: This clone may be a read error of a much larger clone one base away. As DNA, the CDR3 is TGTGCCAGCAGCTTAACCCCGAGACAGCCCCAGCATTTT. Protein product: CASSLTPRQPQHF. The chain is built from TRBV7-6 and TRBJ1-5; D is ambiguous. CDR1 is SGHVS, CDR2 FNYEAQ, per germline. The V gene lost 2 bases and the J gene lost 7 bases, with 9 bases spanning the gap. The CDR3 has 13 amino acids.

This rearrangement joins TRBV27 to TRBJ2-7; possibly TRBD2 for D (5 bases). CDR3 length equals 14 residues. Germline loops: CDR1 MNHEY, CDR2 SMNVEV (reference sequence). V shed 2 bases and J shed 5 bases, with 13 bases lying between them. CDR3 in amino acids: CASSLVGGINEQYF. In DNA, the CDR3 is TGTGCCAGCAGTTTAGTAGGAGGCATCAACGAGCAGTACTTC.